The clone carrying this T cell receptor (beta chain) was seen more than once but under ten times. Its antigen is not identified. This sample was included in a study of T cells in Graves' hyperthyroidism and ophthalmopathy. Study results and limitations: Most clonotypes that expanded in the thyroid above 0.001 also showed up in blood.

TCR beta CDR3 sequences were amplified from RNA transcripts. Using the HTBI primer set, a first-round RT-PCR was run on the TCR CDR3. One entry per CDR3 protein, called by TCRdb with MiXCR from the multiplex PCR reads. Of a few hundred thousand distinct CDR3 sequences listed, about 18% are singletons. Trimming shortened V by 4 bases and J by 13 bases, and 7 bases separated the two germline ends. The CDR3 has 9 amino acids. Germline lookup yields CDR1 SGHDN and CDR2 FVKESK. Ophthalmopathy patients all had a Clinical Activity Score of at least 3, a NOSPECS grade of at least 4 and disease under 3 months old. Exclusions: uncontrolled infection, other autoimmune disease, pregnancy, lactation.

This rearrangement joins TRBV14 to TRBJ2-5; D ambiguous. This receptor was identified in a man younger than 35 with Graves' ophthalmopathy. The sequencing sample was made of blood. CDR3 DNA: TGTGCCAGCAGCCCTCAACGGTACTTC. Translated, it gives CASSPQRYF.